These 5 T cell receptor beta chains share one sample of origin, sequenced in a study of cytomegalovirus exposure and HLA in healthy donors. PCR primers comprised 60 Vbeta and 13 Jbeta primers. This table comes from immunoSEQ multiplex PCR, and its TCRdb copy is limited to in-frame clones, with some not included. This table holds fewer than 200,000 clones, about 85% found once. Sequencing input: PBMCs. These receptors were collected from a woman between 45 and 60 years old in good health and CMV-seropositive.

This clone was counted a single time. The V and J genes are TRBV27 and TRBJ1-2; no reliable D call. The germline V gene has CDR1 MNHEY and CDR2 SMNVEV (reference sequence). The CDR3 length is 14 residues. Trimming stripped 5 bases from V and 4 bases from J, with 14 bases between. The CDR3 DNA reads TGTGCCAGCAGTCCCCTTAAGAGAGGCTATGGCTACACCTTC. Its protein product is CASSPLKRGYGYTF.

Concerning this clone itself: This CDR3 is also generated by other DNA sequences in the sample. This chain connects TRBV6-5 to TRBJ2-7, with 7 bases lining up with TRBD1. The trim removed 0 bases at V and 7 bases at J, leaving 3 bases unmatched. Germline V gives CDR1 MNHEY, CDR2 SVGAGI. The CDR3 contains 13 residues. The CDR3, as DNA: TGTGCCAGCAGTTACTCGACAGGGTTTGAGCAGTACTTC. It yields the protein CASSYSTGFEQYF.

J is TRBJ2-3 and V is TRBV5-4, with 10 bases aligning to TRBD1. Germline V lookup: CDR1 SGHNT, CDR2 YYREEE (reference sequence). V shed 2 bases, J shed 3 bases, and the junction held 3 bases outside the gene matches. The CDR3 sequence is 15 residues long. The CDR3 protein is CASSFWTGGTDTQYF. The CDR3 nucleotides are TGTGCCAGCAGCTTTTGGACAGGGGGGACAGATACGCAGTATTTT.

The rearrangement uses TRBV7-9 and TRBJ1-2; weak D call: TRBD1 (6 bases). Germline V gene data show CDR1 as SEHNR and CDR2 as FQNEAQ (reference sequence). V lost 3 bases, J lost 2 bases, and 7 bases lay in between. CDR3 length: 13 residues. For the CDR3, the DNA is TGTGCCAGCAGCTTGAGGGGGAACTATGGCTACACCTTC. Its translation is CASSLRGNYGYTF.

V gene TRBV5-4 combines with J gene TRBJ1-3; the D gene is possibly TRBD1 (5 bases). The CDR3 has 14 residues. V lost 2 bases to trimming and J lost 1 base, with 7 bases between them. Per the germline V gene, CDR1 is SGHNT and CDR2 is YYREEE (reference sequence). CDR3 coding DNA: TGTGCCAGCAGCTTTTCAGGGTCTGGAAACACCATATATTTT. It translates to CASSFSGSGNTIYF.